This TCR beta chain comes out of a study of blood T cell repertoires in COVID-19. Clones were read by immunoSEQ multiplex PCR, and TCRdb kept only the in-frame ones, dropping some. The sample shows around 250,000 clones, roughly 88% of them seen only once. In germline, CDR1 is MNHEY, CDR2 SVGAGI. The junction had 7 bases not matched to a gene; V was cut back by 3 bases and J by 2 bases. The CDR3 runs to 16 residues. Sequencing input: peripheral blood. The genes are TRBV6-5 and TRBJ2-1; 7 bases map to TRBD1. The sequence was obtained from a man of 80 years or more with acute or convalescent COVID-19. This CDR3 is CASSYTGVSTYNEQFF. The CDR3 DNA is TGTGCCAGCAGTTATACAGGGGTAAGCACCTACAATGAGCAGTTCTTC.